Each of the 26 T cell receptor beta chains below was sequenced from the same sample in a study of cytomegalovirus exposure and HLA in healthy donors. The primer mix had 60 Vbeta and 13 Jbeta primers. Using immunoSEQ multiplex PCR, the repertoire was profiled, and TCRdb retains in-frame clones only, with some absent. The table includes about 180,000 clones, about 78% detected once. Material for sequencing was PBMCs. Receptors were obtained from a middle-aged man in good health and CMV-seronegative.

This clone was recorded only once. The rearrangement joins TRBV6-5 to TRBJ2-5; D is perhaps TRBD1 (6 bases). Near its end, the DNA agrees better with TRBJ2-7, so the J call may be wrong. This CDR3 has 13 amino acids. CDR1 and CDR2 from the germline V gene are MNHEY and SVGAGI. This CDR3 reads CASSYQDRYEQYF. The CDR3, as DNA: TGTGCCAGCAGTTACCAAGACAGGTACGAGCAGTACTTC.

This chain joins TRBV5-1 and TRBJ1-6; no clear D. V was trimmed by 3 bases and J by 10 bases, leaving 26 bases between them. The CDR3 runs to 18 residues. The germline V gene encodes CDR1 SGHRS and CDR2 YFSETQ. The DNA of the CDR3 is TGCGCCAGCAGCTCCTCGGGGTTGGCCACCCGGGTTCGATCACCCCTCCACTTT. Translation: CASSSSGLATRVRSPLHF. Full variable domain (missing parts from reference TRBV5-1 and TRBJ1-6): KAGVTQTPRYLIKTRGQQVTLSCSPISGHRSVSWYQQTPGQGLQFLFEYFSETQRNKGNFPGRFSGRQFSNSRSEMNVSTLELGDSALYLCASSSSGLATRVRSPLHFGNGTRLTVT.

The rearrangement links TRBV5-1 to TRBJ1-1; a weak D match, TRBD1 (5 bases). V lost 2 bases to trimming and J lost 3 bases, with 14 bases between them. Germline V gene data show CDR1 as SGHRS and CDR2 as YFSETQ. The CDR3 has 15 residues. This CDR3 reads CASSFQGGQHTEAFF. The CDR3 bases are TGCGCCAGCAGCTTTCAGGGAGGTCAACACACTGAAGCTTTCTTT.

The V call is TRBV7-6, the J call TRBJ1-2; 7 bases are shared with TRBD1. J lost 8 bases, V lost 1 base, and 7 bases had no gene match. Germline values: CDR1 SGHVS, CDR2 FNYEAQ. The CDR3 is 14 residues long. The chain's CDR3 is CASSLGYRGEGYTF. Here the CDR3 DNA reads TGTGCCAGCAGCTTAGGATACAGGGGAGAAGGCTACACCTTC.

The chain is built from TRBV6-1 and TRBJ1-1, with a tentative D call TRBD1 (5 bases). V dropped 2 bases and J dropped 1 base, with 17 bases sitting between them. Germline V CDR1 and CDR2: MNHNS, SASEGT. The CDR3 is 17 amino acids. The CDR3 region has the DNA TGTGCCAGCAGTGAACCACAGGCTCCCTCGACGAACACTGAAGCTTTCTTT. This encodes CASSEPQAPSTNTEAFF.

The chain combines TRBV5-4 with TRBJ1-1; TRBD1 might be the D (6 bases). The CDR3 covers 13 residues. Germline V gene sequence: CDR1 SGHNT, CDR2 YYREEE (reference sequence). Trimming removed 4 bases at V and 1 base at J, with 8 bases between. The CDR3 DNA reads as TGTGCCAGCAGCCCGACAGGGAACACTGAAGCTTTCTTT. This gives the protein CASSPTGNTEAFF.

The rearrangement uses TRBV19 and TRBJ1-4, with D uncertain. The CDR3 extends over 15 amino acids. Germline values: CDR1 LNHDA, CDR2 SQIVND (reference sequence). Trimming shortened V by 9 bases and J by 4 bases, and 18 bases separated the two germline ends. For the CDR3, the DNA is TGTGCCAGCACCCTATCGGGAAAAGTTAATGAAAAACTGTTTTTT. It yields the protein CASTLSGKVNEKLFF. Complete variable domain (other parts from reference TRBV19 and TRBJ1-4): DGGITQSPKYLFRKEGQNVTLSCEQNLNHDAMYWYRQDPGQGLRLIYYSQIVNDFQKGDIAEGYSVSREKKESFPLTVTSAQKNPTAFYLCASTLSGKVNEKLFFGSGTQLSVL.

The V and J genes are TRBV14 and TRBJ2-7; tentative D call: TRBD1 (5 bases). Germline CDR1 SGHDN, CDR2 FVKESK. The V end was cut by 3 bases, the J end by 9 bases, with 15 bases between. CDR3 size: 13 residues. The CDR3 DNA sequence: TGTGCCAGCAGCCAGAGGTCCCAGGGCGGGCAGTACTTC. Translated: CASSQRSQGGQYF.

The DNA of the CDR3 is TGTGCCAGCAGCAAAGCTACAACGACTAGCGGGAGTCGTGAGCAGTTCTTC. Encoded protein: CASSKATTTSGSREQFF. The V call is TRBV21-1, the J call TRBJ2-1; the listed D gene, TRBD2, was not tested against the DNA. TRBV21-1 is given as a pseudogene. There are 17 residues in the CDR3.

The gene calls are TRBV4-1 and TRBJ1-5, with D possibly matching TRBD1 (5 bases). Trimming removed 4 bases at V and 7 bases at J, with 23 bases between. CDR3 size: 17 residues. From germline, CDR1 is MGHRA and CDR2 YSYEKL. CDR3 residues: CASSRTGQGGFGQPQHF. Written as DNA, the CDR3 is TGCGCCAGCAGCCGTACCGGACAAGGAGGGTTCGGGCAGCCCCAGCATTTT.

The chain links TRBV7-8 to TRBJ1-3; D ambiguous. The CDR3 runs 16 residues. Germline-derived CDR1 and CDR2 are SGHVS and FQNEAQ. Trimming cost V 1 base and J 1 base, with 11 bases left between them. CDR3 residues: CASSLVFGKSGNTIYF. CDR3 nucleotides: TGTGCCAGCAGCTTAGTATTCGGGAAGTCTGGAAACACCATATATTTT.

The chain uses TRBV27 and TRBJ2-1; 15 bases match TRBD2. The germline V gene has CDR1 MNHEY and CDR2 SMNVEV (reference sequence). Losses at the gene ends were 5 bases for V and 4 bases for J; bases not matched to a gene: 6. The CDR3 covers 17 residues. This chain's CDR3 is CASSPSGTSGRYNEQFF. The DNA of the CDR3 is TGTGCCAGCAGTCCCTCCGGGACTAGCGGGAGGTACAATGAGCAGTTCTTC.

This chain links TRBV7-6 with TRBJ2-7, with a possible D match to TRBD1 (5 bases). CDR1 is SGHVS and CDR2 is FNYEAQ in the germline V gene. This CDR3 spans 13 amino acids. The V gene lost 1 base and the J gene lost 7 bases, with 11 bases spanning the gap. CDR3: CASSLGGRAEQYF. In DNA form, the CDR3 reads TGTGCCAGCAGCTTAGGGGGCAGGGCGGAGCAGTACTTC.

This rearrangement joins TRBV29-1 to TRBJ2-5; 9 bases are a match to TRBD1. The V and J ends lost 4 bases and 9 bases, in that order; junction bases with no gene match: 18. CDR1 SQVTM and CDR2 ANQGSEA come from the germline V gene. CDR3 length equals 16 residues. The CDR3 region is CSVAHLRDRAPFAQYF. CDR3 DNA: TGCAGCGTTGCGCATCTCCGGGACAGGGCCCCCTTTGCCCAGTACTTC.

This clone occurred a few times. The CDR3 DNA is TGTGCCAGCAGTGTAAGCGGGACAGGGGGCTTTTCACCCCTCCACTTT. This gives the protein CASSVSGTGGFSPLHF. The J gene is TRBJ1-6, the V gene TRBV27; 12 nucleotides align to TRBD1. CDR3 length equals 16 residues. CDR1 is MNHEY, CDR2 SMNVEV, per germline (reference sequence). Unmatched junction bases numbered 8, after V lost 5 bases and J lost 9 bases.

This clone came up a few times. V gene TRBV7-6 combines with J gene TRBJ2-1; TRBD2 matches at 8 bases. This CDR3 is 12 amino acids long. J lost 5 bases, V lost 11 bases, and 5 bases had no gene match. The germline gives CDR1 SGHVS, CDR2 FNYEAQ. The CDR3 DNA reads TGTGCCGCGGGGGGACATGACAATGAGCAGTTCTTC. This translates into CAAGGHDNEQFF.

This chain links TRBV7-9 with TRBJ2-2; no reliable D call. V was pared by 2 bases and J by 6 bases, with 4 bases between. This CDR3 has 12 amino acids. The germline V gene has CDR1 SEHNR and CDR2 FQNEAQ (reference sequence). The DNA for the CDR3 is TGTGCCAGCAGCTTATCATCCGGGGAGCTGTTTTTT. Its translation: CASSLSSGELFF.

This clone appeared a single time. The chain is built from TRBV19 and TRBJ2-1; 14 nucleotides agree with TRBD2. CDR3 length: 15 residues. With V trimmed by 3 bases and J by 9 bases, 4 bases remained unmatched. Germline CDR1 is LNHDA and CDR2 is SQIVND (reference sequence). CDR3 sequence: CASSMTSGRAGEQFF. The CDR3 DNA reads TGTGCCAGTAGTATGACTAGCGGGAGGGCAGGTGAGCAGTTCTTC. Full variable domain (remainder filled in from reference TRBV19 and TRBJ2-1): DGGITQSPKYLFRKEGQNVTLSCEQNLNHDAMYWYRQDPGQGLRLIYYSQIVNDFQKGDIAEGYSVSREKKESFPLTVTSAQKNPTAFYLCASSMTSGRAGEQFFGPGTRLTVL.

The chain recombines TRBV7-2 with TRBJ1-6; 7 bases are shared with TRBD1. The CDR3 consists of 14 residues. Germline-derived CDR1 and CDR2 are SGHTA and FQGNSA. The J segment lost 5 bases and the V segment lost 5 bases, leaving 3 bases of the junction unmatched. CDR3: CASSVGQHNSPLHF. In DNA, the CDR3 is TGTGCCAGCAGCGTGGGACAGCATAATTCACCCCTCCACTTT.

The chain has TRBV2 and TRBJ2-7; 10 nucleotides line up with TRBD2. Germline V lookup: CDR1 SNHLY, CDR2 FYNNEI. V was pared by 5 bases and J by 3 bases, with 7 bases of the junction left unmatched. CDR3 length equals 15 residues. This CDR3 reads CASSSRTSGSYEQYF. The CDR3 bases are TGTGCCAGCAGTTCACGGACTAGCGGCAGCTACGAGCAGTACTTC. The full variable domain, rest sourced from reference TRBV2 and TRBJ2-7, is EPEVTQTPSHQVTQMGQEVILRCVPISNHLYFYWYRQILGQKVEFLVSFYNNEISEKSEIFDDQFSVERPDGSNFTLKIRSTKLEDSAMYFCASSSRTSGSYEQYFGPGTRLTVT.

The CDR3 DNA is TGTGCCTGGATTACTGACAGGGGGATTTTTGGCTACACCTTC. Its protein is CAWITDRGIFGYTF. The rearrangement uses TRBV30 and TRBJ1-2, with 9 nucleotides matching TRBD1. Trimming removed 4 bases from V and 7 bases from J; junction bases left unmatched: 10. The germline gives CDR1 GTSNPN, CDR2 SVGIG (reference sequence). CDR3 length: 14 amino acids.

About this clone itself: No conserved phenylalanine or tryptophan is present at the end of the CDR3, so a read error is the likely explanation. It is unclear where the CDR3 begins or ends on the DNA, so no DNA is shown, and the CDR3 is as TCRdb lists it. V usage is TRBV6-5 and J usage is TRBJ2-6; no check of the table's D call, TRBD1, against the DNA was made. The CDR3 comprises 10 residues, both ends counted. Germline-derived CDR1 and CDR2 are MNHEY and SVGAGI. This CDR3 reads CASSYSTGCV.

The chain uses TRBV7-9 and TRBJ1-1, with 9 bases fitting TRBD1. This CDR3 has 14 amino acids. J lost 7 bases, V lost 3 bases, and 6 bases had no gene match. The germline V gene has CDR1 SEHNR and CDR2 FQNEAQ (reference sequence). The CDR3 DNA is TGTGCCAGCAGCTTCGGACAGGGGTGGAATGAAGCTTTCTTT. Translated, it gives CASSFGQGWNEAFF.

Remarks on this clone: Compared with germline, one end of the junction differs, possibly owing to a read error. The CDR3 sequence is CASTLIAGGNGELFF. Written as DNA, the CDR3 is TGTGCCAGCACCTTAATAGCGGGAGGAAACGGGGAGCTGTTTTTT. V usage is TRBV7-3 and J usage is TRBJ2-2; TRBD2 matches at 10 bases. Germline CDR1 reads SGHTA; CDR2 reads FQGTGA. The CDR3 length is 15 residues.

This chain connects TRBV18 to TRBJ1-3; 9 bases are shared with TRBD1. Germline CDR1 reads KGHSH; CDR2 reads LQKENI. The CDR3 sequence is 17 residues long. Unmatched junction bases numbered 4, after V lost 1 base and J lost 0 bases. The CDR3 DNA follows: TGTGCCAGCTCACCACGGACAGGGGACTACTCTGGAAACACCATATATTTT. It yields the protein CASSPRTGDYSGNTIYF.

Written as DNA, the CDR3 is TGCAGCGGCCACAGGGCTCTCAGCACTGAAGCTTTCTTT. It translates to CSGHRALSTEAFF. The chain couples TRBV29-1 to TRBJ1-1; possible D gene TRBD1, 6 bases. Trimming removed 7 bases at V and 4 bases at J, with 16 bases between. Germline V gene sequence: CDR1 SQVTM, CDR2 ANQGSEA. The CDR3 runs to 13 residues.